This T cell receptor beta chain was obtained from a study of blood T cell repertoires in COVID-19. About the study: The analysed material was cDNA or gDNA that came from T cells, B-cell-depleted T cells, or PBMCs.

This CDR3 spans 16 amino acids. V gave up 4 bases and J gave up 2 bases, with 16 bases separating them. Per germline, CDR1 SGHNT and CDR2 YYREEE (reference sequence). The method was immunoSEQ multiplex PCR; TCRdb's version includes in-frame clones alone and lacks a portion of them. Of fewer than 350,000 clones in the sample, 88% are singletons; the top ten hold around 2%. The chain employs TRBV5-4 and TRBJ1-3; D remains unclear. The sample taken for sequencing was PBMCs or T cells enriched from blood (not recorded which). This clonotype originated in a woman in her fifties or sixties in a cohort exposed to, infected with or recovered from COVID-19 (not recorded which). The CDR3 here is CASSPSPNLPGNTIYF. Written as DNA, the CDR3 is TGTGCCAGCAGCCCGAGCCCCAATTTACCTGGAAACACCATATATTTT.